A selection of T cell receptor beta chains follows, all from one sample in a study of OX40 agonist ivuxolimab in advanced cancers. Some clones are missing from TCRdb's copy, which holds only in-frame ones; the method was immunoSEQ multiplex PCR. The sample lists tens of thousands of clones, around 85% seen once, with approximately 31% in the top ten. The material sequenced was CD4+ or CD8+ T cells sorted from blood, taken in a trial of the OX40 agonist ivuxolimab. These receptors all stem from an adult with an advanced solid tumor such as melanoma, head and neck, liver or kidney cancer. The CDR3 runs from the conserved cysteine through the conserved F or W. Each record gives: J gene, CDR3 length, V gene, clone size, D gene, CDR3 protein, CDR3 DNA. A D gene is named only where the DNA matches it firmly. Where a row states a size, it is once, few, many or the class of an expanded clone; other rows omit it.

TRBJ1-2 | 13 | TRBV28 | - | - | CASSFRPTYGYTF | TGTGCCAGCAGTTTCAGACCAACCTATGGCTACACCTTC
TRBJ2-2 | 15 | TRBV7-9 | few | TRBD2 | CASSQLAGDTGELFF | TGTGCCAGCAGCCAACTAGCGGGAGACACCGGGGAGCTGTTTTTT
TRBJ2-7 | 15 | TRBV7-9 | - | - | CASSLGGLILYEQYF | TGTGCCAGCAGCTTAGGTGGCCTTATACTCTACGAGCAGTACTTC
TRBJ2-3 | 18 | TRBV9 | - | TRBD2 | CASSTGLGGPSYPDTQYF | TGTGCCAGCAGCACGGGACTAGGAGGACCTTCATACCCAGATACGCAGTATTTT
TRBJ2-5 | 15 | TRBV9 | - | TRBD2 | CASSLGSGSAETQYF | TGTGCCAGCAGCTTAGGAAGCGGGAGTGCTGAGACCCAGTACTTC
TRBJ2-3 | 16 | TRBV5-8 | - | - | CASSPRVSSEADTQYF | TGTGCCAGCAGCCCCCGGGTATCCTCAGAGGCAGATACGCAGTATTTT
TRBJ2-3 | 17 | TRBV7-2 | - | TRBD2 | CASSLELLAGSADTQYF | TGTGCCAGCAGCTTAGAACTACTAGCGGGAAGCGCAGATACGCAGTATTTT
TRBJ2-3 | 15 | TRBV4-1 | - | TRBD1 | CASLSRTGGTDTQYF | TGCGCCAGCTTATCCCGGACAGGGGGTACAGATACGCAGTATTTT
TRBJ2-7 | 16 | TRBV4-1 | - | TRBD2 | CASSQEWGTSVNEQYF | TGCGCCAGCAGCCAAGAGTGGGGGACTAGCGTAAACGAGCAGTACTTC
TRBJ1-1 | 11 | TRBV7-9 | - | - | CASSLGNEAFF | TGTGCCAGCAGCTTAGGGAATGAAGCTTTCTTT
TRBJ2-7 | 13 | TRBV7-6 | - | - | CASSHIGSYEQYF | TGTGCCAGCAGCCACATAGGGTCCTACGAGCAGTACTTC
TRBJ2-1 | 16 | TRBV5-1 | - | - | CASSLAFGGSGNEQFF | TGCGCCAGCAGCTTGGCTTTTGGGGGCTCGGGGAATGAGCAGTTCTTC
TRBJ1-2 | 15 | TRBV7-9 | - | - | CASSLVRGDNYGYTF | TGTGCCAGCAGCTTAGTACGGGGAGACAACTATGGCTACACCTTC
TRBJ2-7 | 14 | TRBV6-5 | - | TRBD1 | CASSYGTGTYEQYF | TGTGCCAGCAGTTATGGGACAGGGACCTACGAGCAGTACTTC
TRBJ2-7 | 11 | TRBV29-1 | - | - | CSVVAGPEQYF | TGCAGCGTTGTAGCCGGGCCCGAGCAGTACTTC
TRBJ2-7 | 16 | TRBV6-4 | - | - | CASSDSVGAPIYEQYF | TGTGCCAGCAGTGACTCGGTGGGGGCGCCAATTTACGAGCAGTACTTC
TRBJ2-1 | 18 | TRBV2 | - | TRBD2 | CASSERGASGRRYNEQFF | TGTGCCAGCAGTGAAAGGGGGGCTAGCGGGAGAAGGTACAATGAGCAGTTCTTC
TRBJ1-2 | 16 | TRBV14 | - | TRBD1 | CASSSRTGEIGNGYTF | TGTGCCAGCAGCTCTCGGACAGGGGAGATTGGAAATGGCTACACCTTC
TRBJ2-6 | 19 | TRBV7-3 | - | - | CASSLRPWDLSSGANVLTF | TGTGCCAGCAGCTTAAGGCCTTGGGACCTTAGCTCTGGGGCCAACGTCCTGACTTTC
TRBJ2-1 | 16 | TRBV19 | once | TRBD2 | CASSMGRLAGYNEQFF | TGTGCCAGTAGTATGGGACGGCTAGCGGGGTACAATGAGCAGTTCTTC
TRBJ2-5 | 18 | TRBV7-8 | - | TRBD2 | CASSSPFGLAGVMETQYF | TGTGCCAGCAGCTCCCCCTTCGGACTAGCGGGAGTCATGGAGACCCAGTACTTC
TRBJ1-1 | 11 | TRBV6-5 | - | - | CASRYGTEAFF | TGTGCCAGCAGATACGGCACTGAAGCTTTCTTT
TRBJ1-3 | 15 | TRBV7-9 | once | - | CASNNHADPGNTIYF | TGTGCCAGCAACAATCACGCCGACCCTGGCAACACCATATATTTT
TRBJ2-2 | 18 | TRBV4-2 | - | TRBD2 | CASSPGLAEGGGGGELFF | TGTGCCAGCAGCCCGGGACTAGCGGAAGGGGGGGGTGGCGGGGAGCTGTTTTTT
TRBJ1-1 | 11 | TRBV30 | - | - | CAWRGYTEAFF | TGTGCCTGGAGGGGGTACACTGAAGCTTTCTTT
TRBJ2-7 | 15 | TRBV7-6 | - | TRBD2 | CASSQGLAGVNEQYF | TGTGCCAGCAGCCAGGGACTAGCGGGAGTTAACGAGCAGTACTTC
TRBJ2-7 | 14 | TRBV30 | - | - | CAWSSGAGDYEQYF | TGTGCCTGGAGTTCGGGGGCTGGGGACTACGAGCAGTACTTC
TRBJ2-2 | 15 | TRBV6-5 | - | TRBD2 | CASSYGTSALGELFF | TGTGCCAGCAGTTACGGGACTAGCGCGCTCGGGGAGCTGTTTTTT
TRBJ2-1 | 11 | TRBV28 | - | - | CASSPANEQFF | TGTGCCAGCAGTCCCGCCAATGAGCAGTTCTTC
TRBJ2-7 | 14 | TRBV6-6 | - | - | CASRVDGEIYEQYF | TGTGCCAGCAGAGTCGACGGGGAAATCTACGAGCAGTACTTC
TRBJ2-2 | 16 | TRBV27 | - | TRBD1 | CASSFLRAGGGGELFF | TGTGCCAGCAGTTTTTTAAGGGCAGGGGGCGGCGGGGAGCTGTTTTTT
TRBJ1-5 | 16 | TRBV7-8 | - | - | CASSPRTRYSNQPQHF | TGTGCCAGCAGCCCCCGGACCCGATATAGCAATCAGCCCCAGCATTTT
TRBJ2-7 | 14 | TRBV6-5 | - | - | CASSYGPSAYEQYF | TGTGCCAGCAGTTACGGGCCGAGCGCCTACGAGCAGTACTTC
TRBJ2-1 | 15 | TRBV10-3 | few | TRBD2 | CAISDPAGGENEQFF | TGTGCCATCAGTGACCCAGCGGGAGGGGAGAATGAGCAGTTCTTC
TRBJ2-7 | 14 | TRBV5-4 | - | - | CASSFTVGPYEQYF | TGTGCCAGCAGCTTCACAGTGGGGCCCTACGAGCAGTACTTC
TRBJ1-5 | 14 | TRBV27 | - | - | CASRPRGWHQPQHF | TGTGCCAGCAGGCCCAGGGGTTGGCATCAGCCCCAGCATTTT
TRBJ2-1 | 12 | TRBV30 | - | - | CAWTNIRGEQFF | TGTGCCTGGACCAACATCCGGGGTGAGCAGTTCTTC
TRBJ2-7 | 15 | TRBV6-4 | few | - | CASSEGLGSSYEQYF | TGTGCCAGCAGTGAAGGACTGGGGAGCTCCTACGAGCAGTACTTC
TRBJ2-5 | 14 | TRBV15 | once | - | CATSRGGSDGTQYF | TGTGCCACCAGCAGAGGAGGAAGTGATGGGACCCAGTACTTC
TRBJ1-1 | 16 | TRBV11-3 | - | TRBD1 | CASSSRTGVLWTEAFF | TGTGCCAGCAGCTCGAGGACAGGGGTTTTGTGGACTGAAGCTTTCTTT
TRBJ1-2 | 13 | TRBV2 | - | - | CASRHREPDGYTF | TGTGCCAGCAGGCACCGGGAACCTGATGGCTACACCTTC
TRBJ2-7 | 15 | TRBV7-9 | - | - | CASSRRDSPTYEQYF | TGTGCCAGCAGCAGGCGGGACTCCCCAACCTACGAGCAGTACTTC
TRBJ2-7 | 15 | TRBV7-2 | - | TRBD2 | CASTLGLAGTYEQYF | TGTGCCAGCACCCTCGGACTAGCGGGGACCTACGAGCAGTACTTC
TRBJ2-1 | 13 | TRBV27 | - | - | CASSTHGDNEQFF | TGTGCCAGCAGTACCCACGGCGACAATGAGCAGTTCTTC
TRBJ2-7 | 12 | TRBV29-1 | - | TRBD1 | CSVEGTGGEQYF | TGCAGCGTTGAAGGGACAGGCGGCGAGCAGTACTTC
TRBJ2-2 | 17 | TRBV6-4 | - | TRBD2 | CASSAPGSGSLTGELFF | TGTGCCAGCAGTGCCCCGGGGAGCGGGAGCTTAACCGGGGAGCTGTTTTTT
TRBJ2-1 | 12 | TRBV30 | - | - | CAWWHGHDEQFF | TGTGCCTGGTGGCACGGACATGATGAGCAGTTCTTC
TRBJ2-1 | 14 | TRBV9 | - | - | CASSVDQGWNEQFF | TGTGCCAGCAGCGTAGACCAGGGGTGGAATGAGCAGTTCTTC
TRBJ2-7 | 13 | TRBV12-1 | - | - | CASSLIRTGEQYF | TGTGCCAGCAGCTTAATAAGGACCGGGGAGCAGTACTTC